A single sample is the source of the 30 T cell receptor beta chains below, sequenced in a study of T-cell reconstitution after alpha-beta-depleted transplantation in children. Unique molecular identifiers were used in preparing the TCRbeta library. TCRdb used MiXCR to reprocess the PCR reads, holding one entry per CDR3 protein. This sample has some 490,000 distinct CDR3 sequences, with around an eighth found just once. Here the sequenced sample was PBMCs from the stem cell graft donor, taken from the stem cell graft. The source of these receptors is a human donor who donated a stem cell graft to a child with combined immunodeficiency.

This clonotype was seen ten or more times. The chain couples TRBV10-3 to TRBJ2-7, with TRBD2 matching 10 bases. The germline V gene has CDR1 ENHRY and CDR2 SYGVKD. With V trimmed by 6 bases and J by 2 bases, 7 bases remained unmatched. CDR3 length equals 15 residues. The CDR3, as DNA: TGTGCCATCAGATACACTAGCGGGGCTCCCTACGAGCAGTACTTC. Translated, it gives CAIRYTSGAPYEQYF.

This clonotype turned up a few times. V usage is TRBV30 and J usage is TRBJ2-1; 8 bases are a match to TRBD1. This CDR3 region has 13 residues. Germline-derived CDR1 and CDR2 are GTSNPN and SVGIG (reference sequence). Trimming at V came to 5 bases and at J to 7 bases, leaving 7 bases not matched to a gene. CDR3 in amino acids: CAWWQGALNEQFF. The CDR3, as DNA: TGTGCCTGGTGGCAGGGGGCGTTGAATGAGCAGTTCTTC.

This chain uses TRBV9 with TRBJ2-4, with 7 bases fitting TRBD2. J gave up 7 bases and V 0 bases, and 10 bases lay outside the gene matches. CDR1 and CDR2 from the germline V gene are SGDLS and YYNGEE. The CDR3 contains 16 residues. CDR3 in DNA: TGTGCCAGCAGCGTAGGTCATGCGGGAGAGGCGAACATTCAGTACTTC. Amino acids: CASSVGHAGEANIQYF.

This clonotype has a count of ten or more. The chain recombines TRBV7-2 with TRBJ2-7; D could derive from TRBD1 or TRBD2 (5 bases each). Trimming took 5 bases from V and 1 from J, leaving 15 bases between them. CDR3 size: 15 residues. Germline values: CDR1 SGHTA, CDR2 FQGNSA. The CDR3 reads CASSLGTRTSYEQYF. CDR3 sequence (DNA): TGTGCCAGCAGCCTAGGGACCAGGACATCCTACGAGCAGTACTTC.

The rearrangement uses TRBV12-3 or TRBV12-4 and TRBJ2-1; 8 nucleotides align to TRBD2. This CDR3 spans 16 amino acids. V shed 7 bases, J shed 8 bases, and the junction held 16 bases outside the gene matches. The CDR3, as DNA: TGTGCCAGCACCATAAGAAGGAGCGGGGGAAAGTATGAGCAGTTCTTC. Residues: CASTIRRSGGKYEQFF.

This clonotype has a handful of counts. This chain uses TRBV4-3 with TRBJ1-3; TRBD1 might be the D (5 bases). The CDR3 is 15 amino acids. Germline V lookup: CDR1 LGHNA, CDR2 YSLEER. The V gene lost 2 bases and the J gene lost 2 bases, with 10 bases spanning the gap. DNA of the CDR3: TGCGCCAGCAGCCAAAACAGGAGAACTGGAAACACCATATATTTT. Translated: CASSQNRRTGNTIYF.

This clonotype came up a few times. The J gene is TRBJ1-4, the V gene TRBV12-3 or TRBV12-4; 11 bases line up with TRBD1. Germline trimming cut 1 base from V and 1 base from J; bases unmatched to any gene: 5. The CDR3 sequence is 18 residues long. CDR3 loop: CASSLGTGGPVTNEKLFF. The CDR3 coding sequence is TGTGCCAGCAGTTTAGGGACAGGGGGCCCTGTAACTAATGAAAAACTGTTTTTT.

V is TRBV3-1 and J is TRBJ2-5; the D is unclear. CDR3 length equals 16 residues. Trimming removed 5 bases at V and 0 bases at J, with 16 bases between. CDR1 and CDR2 (germline): LGHDT, YNNKEL (reference sequence). CDR3 sequence: CASSCQTQMYQETQYF. As DNA, the CDR3 is TGTGCCAGCAGCTGTCAGACCCAAATGTACCAAGAGACCCAGTACTTC.

This clonotype was recorded many times. The J gene is TRBJ2-7, the V gene TRBV5-6, with 7 nucleotides matching TRBD1. CDR1 and CDR2 (germline): SGHDT, YYEEEE. This CDR3 is built from 14 residues. The J segment lost 1 base and the V segment lost 4 bases, leaving 5 bases of the junction unmatched. CDR3 DNA: TGTGCCAGCAGCCTACCGGGACAGTCCTACGAGCAGTACTTC. This codes for CASSLPGQSYEQYF.

This clonotype has a count of ten or more. V gene TRBV5-1 combines with J gene TRBJ2-1; weak D call: TRBD2 (6 bases). There are 15 residues in the CDR3. The V end was cut by 5 bases, the J end by 4 bases, with 16 bases between. Germline values: CDR1 SGHRS, CDR2 YFSETQ. The CDR3 DNA sequence: TGCGCCAGCAGGACGGGAACGGGGGAGTACAATGAGCAGTTCTTC. As protein: CASRTGTGEYNEQFF.

This rearrangement joins TRBV29-1 to TRBJ1-2; unclear D gene. Per germline, CDR1 SQVTM and CDR2 ANQGSEA. Trimming left V 0 bases short and J 7 bases short, with 3 bases between. This CDR3 is built from 10 residues. CDR3 amino acids: CSVEESGYTF. The CDR3 DNA follows: TGCAGCGTTGAAGAGAGTGGCTACACCTTC.

CDR3 in amino acids: CAWMGLAGAVTYEQYF. The DNA for the CDR3 is TGTGCCTGGATGGGGCTAGCGGGAGCGGTAACATACGAGCAGTACTTC. The chain has TRBV30 and TRBJ2-7; 10 positions match TRBD2. Germline V gene lookup returns CDR1 GTSNPN and CDR2 SVGIG (reference sequence). V dropped 4 bases and J dropped 4; count of bases not matched to a gene: 13. The CDR3 contains 16 residues.

This clonotype was detected ten times or more. J is TRBJ2-1 and V is TRBV12-3 or TRBV12-4; no clear D. V gave up 8 bases and J gave up 8 bases, with 13 bases separating them. The CDR3 has 12 amino acids. In DNA, the CDR3 is TGTGCCAGCGGTAGAAGCCTCTATGAGCAGTTCTTC. Its translation: CASGRSLYEQFF.

The chain recombines TRBV29-1 with TRBJ2-7; D call uncertain. The length of the CDR3 is 11 residues. Germline CDR1 reads SQVTM; CDR2 reads ANQGSEA. V gave up 4 bases and J gave up 6 bases, with 10 bases separating them. CDR3 DNA sequence: TGCAGCGTTGTAATCAGTGGCGAGCAGTACTTC. Its protein product is CSVVISGEQYF.

The V and J genes are TRBV6-5 and TRBJ2-3; D gene uncertain. The CDR3 length is 15 residues. V was clipped by 0 bases and J by 3 bases, with 10 bases between them. From germline, CDR1 is MNHEY and CDR2 SVGAGI. CDR3 amino acids: CASSYSSYGTDTQYF. CDR3 nucleotide sequence: TGTGCCAGCAGTTACTCTAGTTATGGAACAGATACGCAGTATTTT.

This clonotype has a handful of counts. The V gene is TRBV12-3 or TRBV12-4, the J gene TRBJ2-7, with 9 bases that match TRBD1. This CDR3 contains 15 residues. J gave up 4 bases and V 6 bases, and 10 bases lay outside the gene matches. The CDR3 DNA reads as TGTGCCAGCAGCCAAGGGACAGGGAATGCGTACGAGCAGTACTTC. The encoded protein is CASSQGTGNAYEQYF.

At least ten counts were recorded for this clonotype. CDR3 in DNA: TGTGCCAGCAGAGCCACAGATACGCAGTATTTT. It translates to CASRATDTQYF. The chain links TRBV12-3 or TRBV12-4 to TRBJ2-3; D unresolved. With 6 bases removed from V and 2 bases from J, the gap between germline ends came to 3 bases. The length of the CDR3 is 11 residues.

Points on this clonotype: This clone may be a read error of a much larger clone one base away. The V call is TRBV10-3, the J call TRBJ2-5; tentative D call: TRBD1 (6 bases). V shed 8 bases and J shed 4 bases, with 17 bases lying between them. Germline CDR1 reads ENHRY; CDR2 reads SYGVKD. This CDR3 is 14 amino acids long. The CDR3 spells CAIATGHAAETQYF. The CDR3 DNA sequence: TGTGCCATCGCTACGGGACATGCCGCAGAGACCCAGTACTTC.

This clonotype was seen repeatedly, ten times or more. CDR3 region: CASSPQRSEAFF. The CDR3 region has the DNA TGTGCCAGCTCACCTCAGAGATCCGAAGCTTTCTTT. V is TRBV18 and J is TRBJ1-1; D not resolved. Per germline, CDR1 KGHSH and CDR2 LQKENI. The V gene lost 3 bases and the J gene lost 8 bases, with 10 bases spanning the gap. The CDR3 has 12 residues.

This clonotype was detected only a few times. The rearrangement uses TRBV5-1 and TRBJ2-5; D is ambiguous. Trimming shortened V by 3 bases and J by 1 base, and 10 bases separated the two germline ends. Germline CDR1 SGHRS, CDR2 YFSETQ. The CDR3 has 14 residues. In DNA form, the CDR3 reads TGCGCCAGCAGCTGGTGGAGTCCCCAAGAGACCCAGTACTTC. It specifies CASSWWSPQETQYF.

The table lists this clonotype with many counts. The chain carries TRBV4-3 and TRBJ2-1, with D perhaps matching TRBD2 (5 bases). Germline values: CDR1 LGHNA, CDR2 YSLEER. Trimming removed 0 bases at V and 4 bases at J, with 16 bases between. The CDR3 contains 17 residues. CDR3 bases: TGCGCCAGCAGCCAAGAGTTTACTAGACGCTCTTACAATGAGCAGTTCTTC. Translation gives CASSQEFTRRSYNEQFF.

The CDR3, as DNA: TGTGCCAGCTCAGGGAGGCCCGGGGAGCTGTTTTTT. This sequence encodes CASSGRPGELFF. The chain uses TRBV7-7 and TRBJ2-2; D perhaps matches TRBD2 (6 bases). Trimming removed 8 bases from V and 6 bases from J, with 10 bases in between. This CDR3 spans 12 amino acids. Germline V gene lookup returns CDR1 SSHAT and CDR2 FNYEAQ (reference sequence).

This clonotype has just a few counts. The gene calls are TRBV27 and TRBJ1-5; D is possibly TRBD1 (5 bases). This CDR3 spans 13 amino acids. The germline CDR1 and CDR2 sequences are MNHEY and SMNVEV (reference sequence). Trimming cost V 3 bases and J 5 bases, with 8 bases left between them. The CDR3 sequence: CASSFGGYQPQHF. CDR3 sequence (DNA): TGTGCCAGCAGTTTTGGGGGGTATCAGCCCCAGCATTTT.

This clonotype was seen more than once but under ten times. CDR3 amino acids: CASRPDSAYEQYF. The CDR3 DNA follows: TGTGCCAGCAGACCGGACAGTGCCTACGAGCAGTACTTC. The rearrangement uses TRBV14 and TRBJ2-7; tentative D call: TRBD1 (6 bases). This CDR3 spans 13 amino acids. Germline CDR1 is SGHDN and CDR2 is FVKESK. V was cut by 6 bases and J by 2 bases, with 11 bases left in between.

This clonotype was found many times. The chain links TRBV27 to TRBJ2-1, with 8 bases matching TRBD2. CDR3 length: 16 amino acids. Germline-derived CDR1 and CDR2 are MNHEY and SMNVEV (reference sequence). V was clipped by 4 bases and J by 10 bases; unmatched bases: 15. The CDR3 DNA reads TGTGCCAGCAGTTCTCTTGGTCAGCGGGGGTCGGGGGAGCAGTTCTTC. It translates to CASSSLGQRGSGEQFF.

This clonotype was seen a handful of times. The rearrangement joins TRBV7-2 to TRBJ2-7; 10 bases match TRBD2. This CDR3 comprises 14 residues. From germline, CDR1 is SGHTA and CDR2 FQGNSA. V lost 8 bases and J lost 7; bases outside the gene matches: 11. The CDR3 DNA follows: TGTGCCAGCTGCTCGACGGTAGCGGGGGGTGAGCAGTACTTC. It specifies CASCSTVAGGEQYF.

This clonotype was counted many times. The CDR3: CASSYALGLAGEEQFF. The CDR3 nucleotides are TGTGCCAGCAGTTACGCTCTGGGACTAGCGGGAGAAGAGCAGTTCTTC. This chain uses TRBV6-2 or TRBV6-3 with TRBJ2-1; 14 bases fit TRBD2. Germline CDR1 is MNHEY and CDR2 is SVGEGT. Unmatched junction bases numbered 7, after V lost 2 bases and J lost 10 bases. CDR3 size: 16 residues.

The chain recombines TRBV27 with TRBJ2-1; 7 positions match TRBD2. CDR3 length: 15 residues. V was pared by 8 bases and J by 0 bases, with 7 bases of the junction left unmatched. CDR1 is MNHEY, CDR2 SMNVEV, per germline (reference sequence). CDR3 amino acids: CASGLAASSYNEQFF. Written as DNA, the CDR3 is TGTGCCAGCGGCCTAGCGGCTAGCTCCTACAATGAGCAGTTCTTC.

This clonotype was seen at least ten times. This chain uses TRBV12-3 or TRBV12-4 with TRBJ2-1; a weak D match, TRBD1 (6 bases). Trimming cost V 7 bases and J 7 bases, with 8 bases left between them. This CDR3 region has 11 residues. CDR3 nucleotides: TGTGCCAGCAATCAGGGGAATGAGCAGTTCTTC. Amino acids: CASNQGNEQFF.

This clonotype occurred a few times. The chain is built from TRBV4-3 and TRBJ1-1; 9 bases are a match to TRBD1. Losses at the gene ends were 2 bases for V and 3 bases for J; bases not matched to a gene: 4. The CDR3 extends over 15 amino acids. The germline V gene encodes CDR1 LGHNA and CDR2 YSLEER. Here the CDR3 DNA reads TGCGCCAGCAGCCAACGGACAGGGGCGGACACTGAAGCTTTCTTT. It encodes CASSQRTGADTEAFF.